This passage covers 25 T cell receptor beta chains from one sample sequenced in a study of cytomegalovirus exposure and HLA in healthy donors. The PCR contained 60 Vbeta and 13 Jbeta primers. TCRdb keeps only in-frame clones here, not all; method: immunoSEQ multiplex PCR. The table records 150,000 to 200,000 clones, over 75% of them present only once. Sequenced material: PBMCs. The receptor set was obtained from a woman in her thirties in good health and CMV-seronegative.

This clone was found a few times. The rearrangement links TRBV7-2 to TRBJ2-1; D possibly corresponds to TRBD2 (6 bases). Per germline, CDR1 SGHTA and CDR2 FQGNSA. This CDR3 contains 15 residues. Trimming cost V 5 bases and J 0 bases, with 11 bases left between them. CDR3 sequence reads: CASSQLANSYNEQFF. CDR3 bases: TGTGCCAGCAGCCAGCTAGCGAACTCCTACAATGAGCAGTTCTTC.

The rearrangement links TRBV5-4 to TRBJ2-1; D remains unclear. The germline V gene has CDR1 SGHNT and CDR2 YYREEE (reference sequence). The CDR3 runs to 12 residues. Trimming left V 2 bases short and J 14 bases short, with 14 bases between. The CDR3 protein is CASSFDGPQEFF. The CDR3 DNA follows: TGTGCCAGCAGCTTCGACGGTCCCCAGGAGTTCTTC.

On this clone itself: A read error may produce the germline difference seen at one junction end. The chain couples TRBV5-1 to TRBJ1-2; 9 positions match TRBD1. Germline V gives CDR1 SGHRS, CDR2 YFSETQ. This CDR3 comprises 14 residues. The CDR3 spells CASSLLQGAYGYPF. CDR3 nucleotides: TGCGCCAGCAGCTTACTACAGGGGGCCTATGGCTACCCCTTC.

CDR3 DNA sequence: TGCGCCAGCAGCTTGGTGCCTCAGGGGGTAGACACCGGGGAGCTGTTTTTT. It encodes CASSLVPQGVDTGELFF. The chain combines TRBV5-1 with TRBJ2-2; 7 bases agree with TRBD1. The CDR3 consists of 17 residues. Germline CDR1 and CDR2: SGHRS and YFSETQ. The junction had 8 bases not matched to a gene; V was cut back by 0 bases and J by 3 bases.

This chain connects TRBV28 to TRBJ2-3, with 7 nucleotides matching TRBD1. V gave up 6 bases and J gave up 0 bases; unmatched junction bases: 6. CDR1 is MDHEN and CDR2 is SYDVKM in the germline V gene. The CDR3 loop spans 15 amino acids. The CDR3 bases are TGTGCCAGCAGCGCCGGGACAGCTAGCACAGATACGCAGTATTTT. This encodes CASSAGTASTDTQYF. Supplemented by reference TRBV28 and TRBJ2-3, the full variable domain reads DVKVTQSSRYLVKRTGEKVFLECVQDMDHENMFWYRQDPGLGLRLIYFSYDVKMKEKGDIPEGYSVSREKKERFSLILESASTNQTSMYLCASSAGTASTDTQYFGPGTRLTVL.

V gene TRBV2 combines with J gene TRBJ1-1, with D perhaps TRBD1 (6 bases). Trimming pared 5 bases from V and 5 bases from J, leaving 15 bases between. From germline, CDR1 is SNHLY and CDR2 FYNNEI. CDR3 length: 14 residues. In DNA form, the CDR3 reads TGTGCCAGCAGTAGCTGGACAGCAGCTACTGAAGCTTTCTTT. It specifies CASSSWTAATEAFF.

The V gene is TRBV29-1, the J gene TRBJ2-3, with 7 bases aligning to TRBD2. This CDR3 has 14 amino acids. Trimming took 4 bases from V and 4 from J; bases not matched to a gene: 8. Germline V gene lookup returns CDR1 SQVTM and CDR2 ANQGSEA. This chain's CDR3 is CSVVGLTSADTQYF. CDR3 bases: TGCAGCGTTGTCGGTTTAACTAGCGCAGATACGCAGTATTTT.

This sequence joins TRBV29-1 and TRBJ1-4, with D unresolved. V dropped 5 bases and J dropped 0 bases, with 10 bases sitting between them. CDR1 is SQVTM, CDR2 ANQGSEA, per germline. The CDR3 covers 14 residues. CDR3 DNA: TGCAGCGTTTCACCCACTGCAACTAATGAAAAACTGTTTTTT. Its protein product is CSVSPTATNEKLFF.

The V and J genes are TRBV19 and TRBJ2-7, with 12 bases aligning to TRBD1. Germline CDR1 and CDR2: LNHDA and SQIVND (reference sequence). The CDR3 sequence is 17 residues long. Trimming at V came to 2 bases and at J to 4 bases, leaving 9 bases not matched to a gene. The CDR3 coding sequence is TGTGCCAGTAGTATAAGAGGGCCGGGACAGGGGGCTTACGAGCAGTACTTC. Translated: CASSIRGPGQGAYEQYF.

This chain joins TRBV5-6 and TRBJ2-5, with 8 positions matching TRBD1. V gave up 2 bases and J gave up 4 bases; unmatched junction bases: 7. The CDR3 spans 15 residues. Looked up from germline, CDR1 is SGHDT and CDR2 is YYEEEE. In nucleotides, the CDR3 is TGTGCCAGCAGCTTCGGGCAGGGGGCCACAGAGACCCAGTACTTC. This translates into CASSFGQGATETQYF.

The V and J genes are TRBV28 and TRBJ2-3; 7 nucleotides agree with TRBD2. The germline gives CDR1 MDHEN, CDR2 SYDVKM. This CDR3 region has 15 residues. V shed 2 bases and J 6 bases; nucleotides not matched to a gene: 8. CDR3 coding DNA: TGTGCCAGCAGTTTAGGGGGGGGTCCGAGCGATACGCAGTATTTT. It codes for CASSLGGGPSDTQYF.

The rearrangement uses TRBV5-4 and TRBJ2-5; 7 bases agree with TRBD1. Trimming cost V 4 bases and J 1 base; bases outside gene matches: 13. This CDR3 is built from 17 residues. CDR1 SGHNT and CDR2 YYREEE come from the germline V gene (reference sequence). The CDR3 bases are TGTGCCAGCAGCACCGGTGAGGGGGCAGGGGGCCAAGAGACCCAGTACTTC. This encodes CASSTGEGAGGQETQYF. Complete variable domain (other parts from reference TRBV5-4 and TRBJ2-5): ETGVTQSPTHLIKTRGQQVTLRCSSQSGHNTVSWYQQALGQGPQFIFQYYREEENGRGNFPPRFSGLQFPNYSSELNVNALELDDSALYLCASSTGEGAGGQETQYFGPGTRLLVL.

This sequence joins TRBV18 and TRBJ1-2; D gene uncertain. The germline V and J ends were trimmed by 4 bases and 4 bases, with 16 bases remaining between them. The CDR3 sequence is 15 residues long. Germline assignment: CDR1 KGHSH and CDR2 LQKENI. The CDR3 protein is CASSLAGDVSYGYTF. As DNA, the CDR3 is TGTGCCAGCTCACTAGCGGGAGATGTTAGCTATGGCTACACCTTC.

The sample holds one count of this clone. V is TRBV11-3 and J is TRBJ2-7, with D possibly being TRBD2 (5 bases). With 8 bases removed from V and 2 bases from J, the gap between germline ends came to 10 bases. The length of the CDR3 is 12 residues. Germline V gives CDR1 SGHNT, CDR2 YENEEA. As DNA, the CDR3 is TGTGCCAGCGGCCGGGGTGCCTACGAGCAGTACTTC. Encoded protein: CASGRGAYEQYF. The full variable domain, with the rest looked up from reference TRBV11-3 and TRBJ2-7, is EAGVVQSPRYKIIEKKQPVAFWCNPISGHNTLYWYLQNLGQGPELLIRYENEEAVDDSQLPKDRFSAERLKGVDSTLKIQPAELGDSAVYLCASGRGAYEQYFGPGTRLTVT.

This chain uses TRBV5-1 with TRBJ2-7; D possibly corresponds to TRBD2 (6 bases). The CDR3 length is 14 residues. Germline V CDR1 and CDR2: SGHRS, YFSETQ. Trimming removed 0 bases from V and 3 bases from J, with 10 bases in between. The CDR3 bases are TGCGCCAGCAGCTTGGAGGGCGGGATCTACGAGCAGTACTTC. Translated, it gives CASSLEGGIYEQYF. The full variable domain, rest sourced from reference TRBV5-1 and TRBJ2-7, is KAGVTQTPRYLIKTRGQQVTLSCSPISGHRSVSWYQQTPGQGLQFLFEYFSETQRNKGNFPGRFSGRQFSNSRSEMNVSTLELGDSALYLCASSLEGGIYEQYFGPGTRLTVT.

V and J are TRBV7-6 and TRBJ2-5, with TRBD2 as a possible D gene (6 bases). The germline gives CDR1 SGHVS, CDR2 FNYEAQ. The CDR3 runs to 14 residues. Trimming removed 0 bases at V and 3 bases at J, with 8 bases between. CDR3 bases: TGTGCCAGCAGCTTAGCGGGGGGTGAAGAGACCCAGTACTTC. Protein: CASSLAGGEETQYF.

The V gene is TRBV5-1, the J gene TRBJ2-1; TRBD2 matches at 13 bases. Per the germline V gene, CDR1 is SGHRS and CDR2 is YFSETQ. V gave up 2 bases and J gave up 6 bases; unmatched junction bases: 5. This CDR3 has 16 amino acids. The CDR3: CASSFGTSGAINEQFF. The CDR3 DNA sequence: TGCGCCAGCAGCTTCGGGACTAGCGGGGCGATCAATGAGCAGTTCTTC.

The chain links TRBV19 to TRBJ2-3; perhaps TRBD2 as D (6 bases). The CDR3 has 17 residues. Trimming took off 5 bases at V and 4 bases at J, with 22 bases between the two ends. Germline V gene lookup returns CDR1 LNHDA and CDR2 SQIVND (reference sequence). CDR3 sequence reads: CASSERTSSGFPDTQYF. CDR3 bases: TGTGCCAGTAGTGAGAGGACGTCCAGCGGGTTTCCAGATACGCAGTATTTT.

The chain uses TRBV19 and TRBJ1-2, with D perhaps TRBD1 (6 bases). The germline V and J ends were trimmed by 5 bases and 4 bases, with 17 bases remaining between them. The CDR3 is 15 amino acids. Germline lookup yields CDR1 LNHDA and CDR2 SQIVND (reference sequence). CDR3 in DNA: TGTGCCAGTAGTGAAAACAGGGATGTGGGCTATGGCTACACCTTC. Protein sequence: CASSENRDVGYGYTF.

DNA for the CDR3: TGTGCCAGCAGTCTCCAGACGGGTTCCTACGAGCAGTACTTC. Translation: CASSLQTGSYEQYF. The gene calls are TRBV27 and TRBJ2-7; D call uncertain. The CDR3 runs to 14 residues. The germline CDR1 and CDR2 sequences are MNHEY and SMNVEV (reference sequence). V lost 5 bases and J lost 1, with 12 bases in between.

The V call is TRBV19, the J call TRBJ1-5, with a weak D call TRBD1 (5 bases). Germline V gene data show CDR1 as LNHDA and CDR2 as SQIVND (reference sequence). V was pared by 1 base and J by 3 bases, with 16 bases between. The CDR3 totals 17 residues. The CDR3 reads CASSIGTPPTFNQPQHF. The DNA of the CDR3 is TGTGCCAGTAGTATAGGGACACCGCCGACATTCAATCAGCCCCAGCATTTT.

The chain couples TRBV7-9 to TRBJ2-7; the match to TRBD2 covers 10 bases. With 2 bases clipped from V and 0 bases from J, the junction kept 13 bases outside the gene matches. The CDR3 totals 19 residues. Germline lookup yields CDR1 SEHNR and CDR2 FQNEAQ (reference sequence). The CDR3 reads CASSLRIVAGGSISYEQYF. CDR3 coding DNA: TGTGCCAGCAGCTTAAGGATCGTAGCGGGAGGCTCTATCTCCTACGAGCAGTACTTC.

V and J are TRBV5-1 and TRBJ2-3; TRBD1 aligns across 9 bases. The CDR3 covers 15 residues. CDR1 SGHRS and CDR2 YFSETQ come from the germline V gene. With V trimmed by 4 bases and J by 2 bases, 5 bases remained unmatched. The CDR3 DNA follows: TGCGCCAGCAGCCTCGGGGACAGGGACACAGATACGCAGTATTTT. Translation: CASSLGDRDTDTQYF.

V gene TRBV18 combines with J gene TRBJ1-4, with D perhaps matching TRBD1 (6 bases). This CDR3 has 13 amino acids. Trimming removed 1 base at V and 8 bases at J, with 8 bases between. Looked up from germline, CDR1 is KGHSH and CDR2 is LQKENI. This chain's CDR3 is CASSPRGREKLFF. In DNA form, the CDR3 reads TGTGCCAGCTCACCACGGGGGCGAGAAAAACTGTTTTTT.

The rearrangement joins TRBV6-1 to TRBJ1-1; TRBD1 is a possible D gene (6 bases). V lost 3 bases and J lost 6, with 11 bases in between. The CDR3 is 13 amino acids. Germline V CDR1 and CDR2: MNHNS, SASEGT. The CDR3 coding sequence is TGTGCCAGCAGTGACGTTTCAGGGGCTGAAGCTTTCTTT. Residues: CASSDVSGAEAFF.